The clone carrying this TCR beta chain was found a few times. The target antigen is unknown. The data stem from a study of response to subunit inactivated influenza vaccine. Broader study findings: It was the authors' suggestion that each seasonal influenza vaccination recruits few new T cells.

TCRdb re-called the RT-PCR reads with MiXCR, one entry per CDR3 protein. Altogether fewer than 350,000 distinct CDR3 sequences are present, 21% being singletons, with the ten largest covering roughly a tenth. The germline V and J ends were trimmed by 2 bases and 4 bases, with 15 bases remaining between them. The CDR3 length is 16 residues. Looked up from germline, CDR1 is LGHNA and CDR2 is YNFKEQ. The source is a man aged 45-69 years who received an inactivated influenza vaccine. The V call is TRBV4-2, the J call TRBJ2-4, with D perhaps assigned TRBD1 or TRBD2 (5 bases each). The material was PBMCs from blood, obtained 21 months after vaccination. In nucleotides, the CDR3 is TGTGCCAGCAGCCAAACGCCCGGGACCATAAAAAACATTCAGTACTTC. Translating it yields CASSQTPGTIKNIQYF.